A single sample gave rise to the 31 T cell receptor beta chains below, sequenced in a study of T cell repertoires in ileal Crohn's disease. Profiled with immunoSEQ multiplex PCR; TCRdb holds only in-frame clones, not every one. The sample yields about 15,000 clones, roughly 83% seen once. The sample was ileal tissue. These TCRs come from an adult with Crohn's disease.

This clone was recorded once. V usage is TRBV2 and J usage is TRBJ2-3; TRBD2 might be the D (5 bases). V gave up 6 bases and J gave up 6 bases, with 25 bases separating them. CDR1 is SNHLY and CDR2 is FYNNEI in the germline V gene. This CDR3 region has 17 residues. The CDR3 DNA reads as TGTGCCAGCAGGGAGCAAGGACTTAGCCTATCAATCGATACGCAGTATTTT. It translates to CASREQGLSLSIDTQYF.

The V and J genes are TRBV2 and TRBJ1-4; 8 nucleotides line up with TRBD1. This CDR3 is built from 12 residues. With 4 bases clipped from V and 8 bases from J, the junction kept 0 bases outside the gene matches. The germline CDR1 and CDR2 sequences are SNHLY and FYNNEI. CDR3 nucleotide sequence: TGTGCCAGCAGTGGACAGGGGGAAAAACTGTTTTTT. This encodes CASSGQGEKLFF.

The CDR3 nucleotides are TGTGCCAGCAGGGGACACGGCTCTGGGGCCAACGTCCTGACTTTC. Its protein product is CASRGHGSGANVLTF. The genes are TRBV6-1 and TRBJ2-6; a possible D gene is TRBD1 (6 bases). From germline, CDR1 is MNHNS and CDR2 SASEGT. Between the trimmed V and J ends, which lost 6 bases and 0 bases, there was a span of 9 bases. This CDR3 has 15 amino acids.

The V call is TRBV6-6, the J call TRBJ1-2, with a tentative D call TRBD1 (5 bases). CDR1 is MNHNY and CDR2 is SVGAGI in the germline V gene (reference sequence). This CDR3 comprises 14 residues. Trimming shortened V by 5 bases and J by 4 bases, and 14 bases separated the two germline ends. CDR3 protein: CASSRREGFYGYTF. CDR3 in DNA: TGTGCCAGCAGTCGACGGGAGGGGTTCTATGGCTACACCTTC.

This sequence joins TRBV14 and TRBJ1-4; no firm D call. V lost 4 bases, J lost 8 bases, and 23 bases lay in between. The CDR3 has 17 amino acids. Germline V gene sequence: CDR1 SGHDN, CDR2 FVKESK. This CDR3 is CASSPSRTGILGEKLFF. The CDR3 DNA reads TGTGCCAGCAGCCCCTCCCGGACTGGGATCTTGGGGGAAAAACTGTTTTTT. Looking up the rest from reference TRBV14 and TRBJ1-4 gives the full variable domain: EAGVTQFPSHSVIEKGQTVTLRCDPISGHDNLYWYRRVMGKEIKFLLHFVKESKQDESGMPNNRFLAERTGGTYSTLKVQPAELEDSGVYFCASSPSRTGILGEKLFFGSGTQLSVL.

The V call is TRBV5-4, the J call TRBJ1-1, with D perhaps matching TRBD1 (6 bases). Germline CDR1 and CDR2: SGHNT and YYREEE (reference sequence). V gave up 3 bases and J gave up 0 bases, with 9 bases separating them. CDR3 size: 14 residues. The CDR3 reads CASSSRGMNTEAFF. CDR3 coding DNA: TGTGCCAGCAGCTCCAGGGGAATGAACACTGAAGCTTTCTTT.

V gene TRBV5-1 combines with J gene TRBJ1-2; 10 bases match TRBD1. The CDR3 has 16 amino acids. With 1 base clipped from V and 5 bases from J, the junction kept 8 bases outside the gene matches. Germline V gene lookup returns CDR1 SGHRS and CDR2 YFSETQ. CDR3 sequence (DNA): TGCGCCAGCAGCTTGACGCCCGGGACAGGGGCGTATGGCTACACCTTC. Its protein product is CASSLTPGTGAYGYTF. Full variable domain (remainder filled in from reference TRBV5-1 and TRBJ1-2): KAGVTQTPRYLIKTRGQQVTLSCSPISGHRSVSWYQQTPGQGLQFLFEYFSETQRNKGNFPGRFSGRQFSNSRSEMNVSTLELGDSALYLCASSLTPGTGAYGYTFGSGTRLTVV.

The chain joins TRBV7-2 to TRBJ2-6; D is possibly TRBD1 (6 bases). The CDR3 runs to 15 residues. Germline V gene data show CDR1 as SGHTA and CDR2 as FQGNSA. The ends were cut back, 4 bases at V and 3 bases at J, with 10 bases in the middle. CDR3 DNA: TGTGCCAGCAGCTCCCAGGGGAATGGGGCCAACGTCCTGACTTTC. Its protein is CASSSQGNGANVLTF.

As regards this clone: A read error may account for a junction end that differs from germline. The chain carries TRBV7-9 and TRBJ1-2, with TRBD1 as a possible D gene (5 bases). The CDR3 has 13 amino acids. Germline CDR1 reads SEHNR; CDR2 reads FQNEAQ (reference sequence). This chain's CDR3 is CASSFVGDYGYTF. DNA for the CDR3: TGTGCCAGCAGCTTTGTAGGGGACTACGGCTACACCTTC.

This rearrangement joins TRBV6-6 to TRBJ1-1; TRBD1 is a possible D gene (6 bases). V was trimmed by 7 bases and J by 3 bases, leaving 18 bases between them. Germline CDR1 and CDR2: MNHNY and SVGAGI (reference sequence). This CDR3 contains 15 residues. The DNA of the CDR3 is TGTGCCAGCACCCTCGACAGGACCCCACACACTGAAGCTTTCTTT. Residues: CASTLDRTPHTEAFF.

The V gene is TRBV6-5, the J gene TRBJ1-6; D is possibly TRBD1 (5 bases). V lost 7 bases and J lost 7, with 17 bases in between. There are 15 residues in the CDR3. Per the germline V gene, CDR1 is MNHEY and CDR2 is SVGAGI. The CDR3: CASTRGGGKNSPLHF. The CDR3 DNA reads as TGTGCCAGCACCCGCGGCGGGGGTAAAAATTCACCCCTCCACTTT.

The rearrangement joins TRBV11-2 to TRBJ1-3, with a possible D match to TRBD1 (6 bases). The CDR3 runs 15 residues. V lost 2 bases and J 0 bases, leaving 8 bases between the germline ends. CDR1 and CDR2 from the germline V gene are SGHAT and FQNNGV. CDR3 coding DNA: TGTGCCAGCAGCTTACAGGGGTACTCTGGAAACACCATATATTTT. It is translated as CASSLQGYSGNTIYF.

The V and J genes are TRBV6-5 and TRBJ2-1, with TRBD2 matching over 9 bases. Germline CDR1 and CDR2: MNHEY and SVGAGI. Trimming took 6 bases from V and 9 from J; bases not matched to a gene: 9. The CDR3 extends over 14 amino acids. Here the CDR3 reads CASRPGTSSGEQFF. The CDR3 DNA reads as TGTGCCAGCAGACCCGGGACTAGCAGTGGTGAGCAGTTCTTC.

The V and J genes are TRBV11-3 and TRBJ2-3; maybe TRBD1 (6 bases). From germline, CDR1 is SGHNT and CDR2 YENEEA. The CDR3 extends over 16 amino acids. Trimming left V 5 bases short and J 1 base short, with 16 bases between. This CDR3 is CASSPGQGSGTDTQYF. DNA for the CDR3: TGTGCCAGCAGCCCCGGGCAGGGGAGCGGCACAGATACGCAGTATTTT.

This clone has a single count. The CDR3 loop is CASSLQGRTGELFF. The CDR3 DNA is TGTGCCAGCAGCCTACAGGGGAGAACCGGGGAGCTGTTTTTT. This chain connects TRBV2 to TRBJ2-2; 7 bases agree with TRBD1. Germline CDR1 and CDR2: SNHLY and FYNNEI. The V segment lost 6 bases and the J segment 5 bases; nucleotides outside the gene matches: 6. This CDR3 is built from 14 residues.

This clone was seen more than once but under ten times. Written as DNA, the CDR3 is TGTGCCAGCAGTCCCCTCAGCGGCACAGATACGCAGTATTTT. Translated, it gives CASSPLSGTDTQYF. The rearrangement joins TRBV25-1 to TRBJ2-3; D is undetermined. With 5 bases removed from V and 1 base from J, the gap between germline ends came to 10 bases. This CDR3 comprises 14 residues. Germline V gives CDR1 MGHDK, CDR2 SYGVNS.

The chain combines TRBV19 with TRBJ1-1; no clear D. The CDR3 extends over 14 amino acids. The germline V and J ends were trimmed by 8 bases and 0 bases, with 13 bases remaining between them. Germline V gene sequence: CDR1 LNHDA, CDR2 SQIVND (reference sequence). DNA for the CDR3: TGTGCCAGTGCAGGATCCGATATGAACACTGAAGCTTTCTTT. This encodes CASAGSDMNTEAFF.

The chain employs TRBV11-2 and TRBJ2-3; a weak D match, TRBD2 (6 bases). The CDR3 runs to 16 residues. The germline V gene has CDR1 SGHAT and CDR2 FQNNGV. V lost 1 base to trimming and J lost 1 base, with 12 bases between them. The CDR3 here is CASSLGGSSGTDTQYF. The CDR3 bases are TGTGCCAGCAGCTTAGGGGGGTCTAGCGGCACAGATACGCAGTATTTT.

The CDR3 sequence is CASSPEQVSTDTQYF. CDR3 DNA sequence: TGTGCCAGCTCACCAGAACAGGTCAGCACAGATACGCAGTATTTT. The chain couples TRBV18 to TRBJ2-3; TRBD1 might be the D (5 bases). The CDR3 extends over 15 amino acids. CDR1 and CDR2 from the germline V gene are KGHSH and LQKENI. Deletions cut 2 bases from V and 0 bases from J, with 9 bases between.

The chain joins TRBV18 to TRBJ2-5; 11 positions match TRBD1. The trim removed 2 bases at V and 4 bases at J, leaving 0 bases unmatched. The germline V gene has CDR1 KGHSH and CDR2 LQKENI. The CDR3 consists of 14 residues. CDR3 sequence reads: CASSPGTGGETQYF. CDR3 coding DNA: TGTGCCAGCTCACCAGGGACAGGGGGAGAGACCCAGTACTTC. The whole variable domain, remainder taken from reference TRBV18 and TRBJ2-5, is NAGVMQNPRHLVRRRGQEARLRCSPMKGHSHVYWYRQLPEEGLKFMVYLQKENIIDESGMPKERFSAEFPKEGPSILRIQQVVRGDSAAYFCASSPGTGGETQYFGPGTRLLVL.

The chain links TRBV9 to TRBJ1-2, with 7 bases fitting TRBD1. Trimming removed 3 bases from V and 4 bases from J; junction bases left unmatched: 9. The germline V gene has CDR1 SGDLS and CDR2 YYNGEE. This CDR3 spans 15 amino acids. The CDR3 region is CASSASQGEVYGYTF. The CDR3 DNA follows: TGTGCCAGCAGCGCCTCTCAGGGGGAAGTCTATGGCTACACCTTC.

The chain carries TRBV7-8 and TRBJ1-1; 9 nucleotides match TRBD1. The CDR3 loop spans 15 amino acids. The V gene's germline CDR1 is SGHVS and CDR2 FQNEAQ. V was pared by 2 bases and J by 6 bases, with 7 bases of the junction left unmatched. CDR3 in DNA: TGTGCCAGCAGCTTAAGAAGGGACAGGGCATCTGAAGCTTTCTTT. Residues: CASSLRRDRASEAFF.

This clone was seen once. The chain uses TRBV11-2 and TRBJ2-6, with D maybe TRBD1 (5 bases). The germline V and J ends were trimmed by 6 bases and 0 bases, with 18 bases remaining between them. The CDR3 has 18 amino acids. Germline CDR1 reads SGHAT; CDR2 reads FQNNGV. The CDR3 sequence: CASRSQTRQYSGANVLTF. The DNA of the CDR3 is TGTGCCAGCAGGTCCCAAACCCGACAGTACTCTGGGGCCAACGTCCTGACTTTC.

The chain recombines TRBV5-4 with TRBJ2-7; D possibly corresponds to TRBD1 (6 bases). V lost 4 bases and J 0 bases, leaving 14 bases between the germline ends. Germline V gives CDR1 SGHNT, CDR2 YYREEE (reference sequence). The CDR3 loop spans 15 amino acids. The CDR3 loop reads CASSRADRSSYEQYF. DNA for the CDR3: TGTGCCAGCAGCCGTGCTGACAGGAGCTCCTACGAGCAGTACTTC.

The chain is built from TRBV6-5 and TRBJ2-7, with 8 bases matching TRBD1. Germline V gene lookup returns CDR1 MNHEY and CDR2 SVGAGI. The CDR3 consists of 15 residues. The ends lost 6 bases at V and 0 bases at J; junction bases unmatched: 7. The chain's CDR3 is CASSRGRLNSYEQYF. The CDR3 nucleotides read TGTGCCAGCAGCAGGGGGCGACTCAACTCCTACGAGCAGTACTTC.

J is TRBJ2-7 and V is TRBV18; TRBD2 aligns across 8 bases. There are 15 residues in the CDR3. The V gene's germline CDR1 is KGHSH and CDR2 LQKENI. Germline trimming cut 2 bases from V and 4 bases from J; bases unmatched to any gene: 7. CDR3 sequence: CASSPYGGARYEQYF. The CDR3 DNA reads TGTGCCAGCTCACCATACGGGGGGGCCCGATACGAGCAGTACTTC.

The rearrangement uses TRBV27 and TRBJ2-6, with a possible D match to TRBD2 (6 bases). This CDR3 comprises 21 residues. The germline V gene encodes CDR1 MNHEY and CDR2 SMNVEV (reference sequence). Trimming left V 0 bases short and J 0 bases short, with 21 bases between. The DNA of the CDR3 is TGTGCCAGCAGTTTATCCCCCGTCTGGAGGGGCCCAAGCTCTGGGGCCAACGTCCTGACTTTC. Its protein is CASSLSPVWRGPSSGANVLTF.

As DNA, the CDR3 is TGTGCCAGCAGTTTAAACGCCGGTCGCGTCACTGAAGCTTTCTTT. This translates into CASSLNAGRVTEAFF. The V call is TRBV6-5, the J call TRBJ1-1; D gene unclear. This CDR3 region has 15 residues. V lost 4 bases and J 4 bases, leaving 16 bases between the germline ends. CDR1 and CDR2 (germline): MNHEY, SVGAGI.

This chain uses TRBV11-2 with TRBJ1-5; D gene unclear. CDR1 and CDR2 (germline): SGHAT, FQNNGV. Trimming removed 3 bases at V and 6 bases at J, with 12 bases between. CDR3 length: 14 residues. CDR3 amino acids: CASSFDGGGQPQHF. CDR3 DNA: TGTGCCAGCAGCTTTGACGGCGGAGGTCAGCCCCAGCATTTT. Variable domain in full (rest from reference TRBV11-2 and TRBJ1-5): EAGVAQSPRYKIIEKRQSVAFWCNPISGHATLYWYQQILGQGPKLLIQFQNNGVVDDSQLPKDRFSAERLKGVDSTLKIQPAKLEDSAVYLCASSFDGGGQPQHFGDGTRLSIL.

The chain joins TRBV19 to TRBJ2-5, with D tentatively TRBD1 (6 bases). Germline lookup yields CDR1 LNHDA and CDR2 SQIVND (reference sequence). This CDR3 region has 18 residues. V dropped 1 base and J dropped 5 bases, with 23 bases sitting between them. Here the CDR3 reads CASSIGGRIYGNQETQYF. The CDR3 region has the DNA TGTGCCAGTAGTATAGGGGGGCGAATTTATGGTAATCAGGAGACCCAGTACTTC.

The chain links TRBV2 to TRBJ1-2, with 10 nucleotides matching TRBD1. This CDR3 has 16 amino acids. With V trimmed by 8 bases and J by 5 bases, 14 bases remained unmatched. Per germline, CDR1 SNHLY and CDR2 FYNNEI. The CDR3 is CASPSDRGRLKYGYTF. The DNA of the CDR3 is TGTGCCAGCCCGAGCGACAGGGGGCGTCTGAAGTATGGCTACACCTTC. The full variable domain, completed using reference TRBV2 and TRBJ1-2, is EPEVTQTPSHQVTQMGQEVILRCVPISNHLYFYWYRQILGQKVEFLVSFYNNEISEKSEIFDDQFSVERPDGSNFTLKIRSTKLEDSAMYFCASPSDRGRLKYGYTFGSGTRLTVV.